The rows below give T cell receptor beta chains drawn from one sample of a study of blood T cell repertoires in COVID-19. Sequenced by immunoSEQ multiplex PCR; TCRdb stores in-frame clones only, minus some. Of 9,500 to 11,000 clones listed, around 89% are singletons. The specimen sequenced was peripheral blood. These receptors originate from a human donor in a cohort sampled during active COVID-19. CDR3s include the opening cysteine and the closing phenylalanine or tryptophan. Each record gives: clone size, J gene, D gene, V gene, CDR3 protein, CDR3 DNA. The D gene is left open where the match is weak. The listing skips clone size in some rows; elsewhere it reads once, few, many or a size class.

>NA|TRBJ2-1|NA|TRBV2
CASSETVRLGQFF
TGTGCCAGCAGTGAAACAGTCCGTTTGGGGCAGTTCTTC
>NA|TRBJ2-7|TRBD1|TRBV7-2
CASSLGTGVSYEQYF
TGTGCCAGCAGCTTAGGGACAGGGGTTTCGTACGAGCAGTACTTC
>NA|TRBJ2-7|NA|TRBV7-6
CASSPPYRPEQYF
TGTGCCAGCAGCCCCCCCTATCGTCCCGAGCAGTACTTC
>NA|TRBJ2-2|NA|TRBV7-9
CASSRRGPTGGELFF
TGTGCCAGCAGTAGACGGGGTCCCACGGGCGGGGAGCTGTTTTTT
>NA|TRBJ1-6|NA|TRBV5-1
CASRIGAGQGTSPLHF
TGCGCCAGCCGGATAGGGGCAGGGCAGGGGACTTCACCCCTCCACTTT
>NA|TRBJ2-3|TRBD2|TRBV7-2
CASSLRLAGDTQYF
TGTGCCAGCAGCTTAAGGTTAGCGGGGGATACGCAGTATTTT
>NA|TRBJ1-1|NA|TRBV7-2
CASSAQGWNTEAFF
TGTGCCAGCAGCGCTCAGGGGTGGAACACTGAAGCTTTCTTT
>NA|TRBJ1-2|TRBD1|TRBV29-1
CSVGQGGGLDGYTF
TGCAGCGTTGGACAGGGCGGGGGGTTGGATGGCTACACCTTC
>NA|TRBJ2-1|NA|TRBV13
CASSIWPVDEQFF
TGTGCCAGCAGCATTTGGCCCGTTGATGAGCAGTTCTTC
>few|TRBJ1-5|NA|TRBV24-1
CATSDPRREGVGSNQPQHF
TGTGCCACCAGTGACCCTCGGAGGGAGGGGGTGGGGAGCAATCAGCCCCAGCATTTT
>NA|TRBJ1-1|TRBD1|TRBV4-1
CASSLAGQGGTEAFF
TGCGCCAGCAGCCTCGCAGGACAGGGAGGGACTGAAGCTTTCTTT
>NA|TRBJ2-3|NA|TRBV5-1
CASSLGMAPGTDTQYF
TGCGCCAGCAGCTTGGGGATGGCCCCAGGTACAGATACGCAGTATTTT
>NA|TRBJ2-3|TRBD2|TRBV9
CASSILAGGVADTQYF
TGTGCCAGCAGCATATTAGCGGGGGGCGTCGCAGATACGCAGTATTTT
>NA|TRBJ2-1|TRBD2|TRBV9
CASSTSGGANNEQFF
TGTGCCAGTTCGACTAGCGGGGGGGCCAACAATGAGCAGTTCTTC
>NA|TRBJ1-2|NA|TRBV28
CASSLSGAGRGYGYTF
TGTGCCAGCAGCTTATCCGGCGCAGGGAGGGGATACGGCTACACCTTC
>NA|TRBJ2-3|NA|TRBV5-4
CASSFTLEGTDTQYF
TGTGCCAGCAGCTTCACTTTGGAGGGGACAGATACGCAGTATTTT
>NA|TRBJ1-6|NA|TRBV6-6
CASSLPPGHPIGGSPLHF
TGTGCCAGCAGTCTACCTCCGGGACACCCCATTGGAGGTTCACCCCTCCACTTT
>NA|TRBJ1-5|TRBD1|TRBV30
CAWSHLQGQHNQPQHF
TGTGCCTGGAGTCACCTGCAGGGACAGCACAATCAGCCCCAGCATTTT
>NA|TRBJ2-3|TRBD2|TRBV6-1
CASSEAPGGGTDTQYF
TGTGCCAGCAGTGAAGCGCCCGGGGGGGGCACAGATACGCAGTATTTT
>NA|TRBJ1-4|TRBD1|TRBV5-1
CASSLGLGQGPSNEKLFF
TGCGCCAGCAGCTTGGGCCTGGGACAGGGGCCCTCTAATGAAAAACTGTTTTTT
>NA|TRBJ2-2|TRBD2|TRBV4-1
CASSQEIGLAGPTGELFF
TGCGCCAGCAGCCAAGAGATCGGACTAGCGGGGCCCACCGGGGAGCTGTTTTTT
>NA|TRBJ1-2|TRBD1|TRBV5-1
CASSLQGDGYTF
TGCGCCAGCAGCTTACAGGGGGATGGCTACACCTTC
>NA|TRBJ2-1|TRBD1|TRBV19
CAGQGSGSYNEQFF
TGTGCCGGACAGGGCAGCGGATCCTACAATGAGCAGTTCTTC
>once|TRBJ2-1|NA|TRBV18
CASSPNSSPTDNEQFF
TGTGCCAGCTCACCCAACAGTTCACCGACCGACAATGAGCAGTTCTTC
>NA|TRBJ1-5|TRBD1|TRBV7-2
CASSQGQLNQPQHF
TGTGCCAGCAGCCAGGGACAGCTCAATCAGCCCCAGCATTTT
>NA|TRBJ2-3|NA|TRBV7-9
CASSFPLMGGRVLTDTQYF
TGTGCCAGCAGCTTCCCCCTGATGGGGGGGCGGGTGTTAACAGATACGCAGTATTTT
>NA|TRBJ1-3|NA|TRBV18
CASSPYPGTGNTIYF
TGTGCCAGCTCACCATATCCAGGGACTGGAAACACCATATATTTT
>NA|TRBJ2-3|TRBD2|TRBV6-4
CASSDSSGGADTQYF
TGTGCCAGCAGTGACTCTAGCGGGGGGGCAGATACGCAGTATTTT
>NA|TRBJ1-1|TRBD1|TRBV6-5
CASSLTGLNTEAFF
TGTGCCAGCAGCCTGACAGGGTTGAACACTGAAGCTTTCTTT
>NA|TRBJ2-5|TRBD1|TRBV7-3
CASSQGDRVETQYF
TGTGCCAGCAGCCAGGGGGACAGGGTGGAGACCCAGTACTTC
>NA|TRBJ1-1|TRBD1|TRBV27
CASSSLDRGRGTEAFF
TGTGCCAGCAGTTCCCTCGACAGGGGGCGAGGGACTGAAGCTTTCTTT
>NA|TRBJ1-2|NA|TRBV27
CASSLRGGPNGYTF
TGTGCCAGCAGTTTAAGGGGGGGGCCGAATGGCTACACCTTC
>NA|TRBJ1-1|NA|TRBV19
CASSMGWGLRNTEAFF
TGTGCCAGTAGTATGGGGTGGGGGCTCCGGAACACTGAAGCTTTCTTT
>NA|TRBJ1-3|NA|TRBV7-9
CAGGGNTIYF
TGTGCCGGGGGGGGAAACACCATATATTTT
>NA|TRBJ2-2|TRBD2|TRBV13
CASRLAGTNTGELFF
TGTGCCAGCAGGCTAGCGGGGACGAACACCGGGGAGCTGTTTTTT
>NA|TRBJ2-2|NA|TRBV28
CASSLSQNTGELFF
TGTGCCAGCAGTTTGTCCCAGAACACCGGGGAGCTGTTTTTT
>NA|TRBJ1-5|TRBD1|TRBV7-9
CASSVTGGDQPQHF
TGTGCCAGCAGCGTGACAGGGGGCGATCAGCCCCAGCATTTT
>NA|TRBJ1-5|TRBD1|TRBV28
CASTPQDRVYQPQHF
TGTGCCAGCACTCCCCAGGACAGGGTTTATCAGCCCCAGCATTTT
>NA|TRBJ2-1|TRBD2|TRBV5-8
CASRRLAGGRFYNEQFF
TGTGCCAGCAGAAGACTAGCGGGGGGCCGATTCTACAATGAGCAGTTCTTC
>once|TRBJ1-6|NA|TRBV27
CASSGPRDRFFSPLHF
TGTGCCAGCAGCGGGCCGCGCGACAGATTTTTTTCACCCCTCCACTTT
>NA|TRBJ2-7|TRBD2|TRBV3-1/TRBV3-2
CASSRTSGTSGSYEQYF
TGTGCCAGCAGCCGAACCTCCGGGACTAGCGGCTCCTACGAGCAGTACTTC
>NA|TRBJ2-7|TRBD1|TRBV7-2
CASSSRTGGSYEQYF
TGTGCCAGCAGCTCAAGGACAGGGGGATCCTACGAGCAGTACTTC
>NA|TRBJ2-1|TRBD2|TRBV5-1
CASSSGGAGNEQFF
TGCGCCAGCAGTAGCGGGGGGGCAGGCAATGAGCAGTTCTTC
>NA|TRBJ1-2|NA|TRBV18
CASSPLISQGDAYGYTF
TGTGCCAGCTCACCACTGATTAGCCAGGGCGATGCCTATGGCTACACCTTC
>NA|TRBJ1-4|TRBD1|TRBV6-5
CASSTQGSPNEKLFF
TGTGCCAGCAGTACACAGGGGTCGCCGAATGAAAAACTGTTTTTT
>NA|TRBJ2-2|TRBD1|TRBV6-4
CASSPGTGGTGELFF
TGTGCCAGCAGTCCCGGGACAGGGGGCACCGGGGAGCTGTTTTTT
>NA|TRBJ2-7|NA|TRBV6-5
CASSPQGGPYEQYF
TGTGCCAGCAGTCCCCAGGGAGGCCCCTACGAGCAGTACTTC
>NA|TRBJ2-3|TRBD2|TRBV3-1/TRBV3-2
CASSPRPQRGVISTDTQYF
TGTGCCAGCAGCCCCCGACCACAGCGGGGGGTAATAAGCACAGATACGCAGTATTTT
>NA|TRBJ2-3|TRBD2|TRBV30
CAWRPTGTRGHTQYF
TGTGCCTGGAGACCAACCGGGACTAGGGGACATACGCAGTATTTT
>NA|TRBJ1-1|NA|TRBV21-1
CAIRGVNTEAFF
TGTGCCATCCGGGGGGTGAACACTGAAGCTTTCTTT
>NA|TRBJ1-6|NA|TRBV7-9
CASSFGGYNSPLHF
TGTGCCAGCAGCTTTGGCGGCTATAATTCACCCCTCCACTTT
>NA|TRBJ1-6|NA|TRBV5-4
CASSLIYGGGNSPLHF
TGTGCCAGCAGCTTGATCTACGGGGGGGGGAATTCACCCCTCCACTTT
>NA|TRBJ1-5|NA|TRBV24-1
CATSSGVQPQHF
TGTGCCACCAGTAGTGGAGTTCAGCCCCAGCATTTT
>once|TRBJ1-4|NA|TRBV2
CASRGAPGGLFF
TGTGCCAGCAGAGGGGCGCCCGGTGGACTGTTTTTT
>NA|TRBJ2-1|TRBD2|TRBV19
CASSGGATGSYNEQFF
TGTGCCAGTAGCGGGGGGGCCACGGGTTCCTACAATGAGCAGTTCTTC
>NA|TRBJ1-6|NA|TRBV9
CASTLDSHSPLHF
TGTGCCAGCACCTTAGACAGCCATTCACCCCTCCACTTT
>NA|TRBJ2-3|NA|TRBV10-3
CAISESTPLWSGPQRGTDTQYF
TGTGCCATCAGTGAGTCGACCCCCTTGTGGAGCGGGCCACAAAGGGGCACAGATACGCAGTATTTT
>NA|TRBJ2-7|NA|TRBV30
CAWSGQSYEQYF
TGTGCCTGGAGTGGACAGTCCTACGAGCAGTACTTC